These 30 T cell receptor beta chains originate from one sample sequenced in a study of shared clonotypes between healthy human individuals. Clones were read by immunoSEQ multiplex PCR, and TCRdb kept only the in-frame ones, dropping some. Of approximately 1.1 million clones in the sample, around 78% were seen once. Sequenced sample: memory CD4+ T cells from PBMCs. The subset is: CD45RA-negative fraction. The receptors originated from a man aged 18 to 35 in good health. Some clones in this sample may be carry-over from other donors' samples.

This clone has just a few counts. This chain uses TRBV6-1 with TRBJ1-2, with 7 positions matching TRBD1. The V segment lost 7 bases and the J segment 6 bases; nucleotides outside the gene matches: 14. The CDR3 sequence is 15 residues long. Germline CDR1 is MNHNS and CDR2 is SASEGT. As DNA, the CDR3 is TGTGCCAGCACTGTAGGAGGGGGCCGGAGTGATGGCTACACCTTC. Translation gives CASTVGGGRSDGYTF.

This clone is a singleton in its sample. The chain combines TRBV30 with TRBJ2-3; the match to TRBD2 covers 9 bases. Per germline, CDR1 GTSNPN and CDR2 SVGIG (reference sequence). V shed 3 bases and J 2 bases; nucleotides not matched to a gene: 6. CDR3 size: 15 residues. The CDR3 DNA follows: TGTGCCTGGAGCAGCGGGAGGCCCCCCACAGATACGCAGTATTTT. Its translation: CAWSSGRPPTDTQYF.

The rearrangement uses TRBV5-1 and TRBJ2-1, with 12 bases that match TRBD2. The CDR3 covers 17 residues. V dropped 4 bases and J dropped 9; count of bases not matched to a gene: 14. Germline V gives CDR1 SGHRS, CDR2 YFSETQ. The CDR3 nucleotides are TGCGCCAGCAGCCGTTCCCTAGCGGGAGGGCCTTCGGGTGAGCAGTTCTTC. This translates into CASSRSLAGGPSGEQFF.

This sequence joins TRBV12-5 and TRBJ2-2; D perhaps matches TRBD2 (5 bases). The length of the CDR3 is 14 residues. Germline V gene lookup returns CDR1 LGHNT and CDR2 FRNRAP. V was clipped by 2 bases and J by 7 bases, with 11 bases between them. The CDR3 nucleotides read TGTGCTAGTGGTTTGTCGGGCGGGCTCGGGGAGCTGTTTTTT. Its protein product is CASGLSGGLGELFF.

Comments on this clone: Different DNA sequences within this sample yield the same CDR3. The V gene is TRBV7-9, the J gene TRBJ2-3; perhaps TRBD2 as D (5 bases). V lost 0 bases, J lost 4 bases, and 8 bases lay in between. Germline V CDR1 and CDR2: SEHNR, FQNEAQ (reference sequence). The CDR3 covers 14 residues. CDR3: CASSLAGSSDTQYF. CDR3 DNA sequence: TGTGCCAGCAGCTTAGCTGGGAGTTCAGATACGCAGTATTTT.

The chain links TRBV11-3 to TRBJ2-1; D is possibly TRBD2 (6 bases). This CDR3 region has 15 residues. The germline CDR1 and CDR2 sequences are SGHNT and YENEEA. Trimming pared 1 base from V and 4 bases from J, leaving 11 bases between. The CDR3 is CASSLAGGAYNEQFF. As DNA, the CDR3 is TGTGCCAGCAGCTTAGCGGGCGGGGCATACAATGAGCAGTTCTTC.

The rearrangement uses TRBV5-1 and TRBJ2-4; D perhaps matches TRBD2 (6 bases). Germline lookup yields CDR1 SGHRS and CDR2 YFSETQ. The V gene lost 1 base and the J gene lost 6 bases, with 11 bases spanning the gap. This CDR3 has 14 residues. The CDR3 bases are TGCGCCAGCAGCTTGTTGGAGGGCGGAAACATTCAGTACTTC. Its protein product is CASSLLEGGNIQYF.

The chain combines TRBV6-1 with TRBJ1-2; unclear D gene. V was trimmed by 5 bases and J by 5 bases, leaving 9 bases between them. The CDR3 runs 12 residues. Germline V lookup: CDR1 MNHNS, CDR2 SASEGT. CDR3 region: CASSYTGYGYTF. Here the CDR3 DNA reads TGTGCCAGCAGTTATACCGGGTATGGCTACACCTTC.

J is TRBJ2-7 and V is TRBV7-9, with TRBD1 matching over 7 bases. The CDR3 is made up of 13 amino acids. The V and J ends lost 6 bases and 6 bases, in that order; junction bases with no gene match: 8. Germline V gene lookup returns CDR1 SEHNR and CDR2 FQNEAQ (reference sequence). The CDR3 nucleotides read TGTGCCAGCAGACCGACAGGGAGCGGCGAGCAGTACTTC. Its protein is CASRPTGSGEQYF.

The chain has TRBV6-1 and TRBJ1-3; 7 bases are shared with TRBD1. The V gene's germline CDR1 is MNHNS and CDR2 SASEGT. J lost 5 bases, V lost 1 base, and 26 bases had no gene match. The CDR3 is 22 amino acids. As DNA, the CDR3 is TGTGCCAGCAGTGAAGTCGCGCCGCTCCCGGGACAGCACTCGGGCATAAGAAACACCATATATTTT. Amino acid sequence: CASSEVAPLPGQHSGIRNTIYF.

The gene calls are TRBV19 and TRBJ1-5; TRBD1 matches 7 bases. J gave up 6 bases and V 1 base, and 12 bases lay outside the gene matches. The germline CDR1 and CDR2 sequences are LNHDA and SQIVND (reference sequence). The CDR3 extends over 17 amino acids. The DNA of the CDR3 is TGTGCCAGTAGTATAGGGGGAGCAGGGGGTTTGATTCAGCCCCAGCATTTT. Translation gives CASSIGGAGGLIQPQHF.

The chain uses TRBV7-9 and TRBJ2-1; D might be TRBD1 (6 bases). Between the trimmed V and J ends, which lost 4 bases and 5 bases, there was a span of 18 bases. The germline CDR1 and CDR2 sequences are SEHNR and FQNEAQ (reference sequence). The length of the CDR3 is 16 residues. This CDR3 is CASSSISRKGDNEQFF. As DNA, the CDR3 is TGTGCCAGCAGCTCAATCTCGAGGAAGGGGGACAATGAGCAGTTCTTC.

The CDR3 DNA reads TGTGCCAGTAGTTCACAGGGTCACCCTAATGAAAAACTGTTTTTT. It is translated as CASSSQGHPNEKLFF. J is TRBJ1-4 and V is TRBV19, with a tentative D call TRBD1 (6 bases). Germline V CDR1 and CDR2: LNHDA, SQIVND (reference sequence). The CDR3 has 15 amino acids. V dropped 5 bases and J dropped 3 bases, with 13 bases sitting between them.

This clone was counted only a few times. The rearrangement uses TRBV5-8 and TRBJ1-3; D possibly corresponds to TRBD1 (6 bases). The CDR3 is made up of 15 amino acids. The V gene's germline CDR1 is SGHTS and CDR2 YDEGEE. V was shortened by 2 bases and J by 8 bases, with 17 bases between the two germline ends. The CDR3 bases are TGTGCCAGCAGCTTAGGACAGCTGTCCGGGGACACCATATATTTT. Translated: CASSLGQLSGDTIYF.

In nucleotides, the CDR3 is TGTGCCAGCAGTTACACACAGGGAAGGGGCTACGAGCAGTACTTC. It codes for CASSYTQGRGYEQYF. The V gene is TRBV6-5, the J gene TRBJ2-7; D may be TRBD1 (6 bases). V shed 2 bases and J shed 3 bases, with 14 bases lying between them. This CDR3 has 15 residues. Germline CDR1 MNHEY, CDR2 SVGAGI.

The chain is built from TRBV11-3 and TRBJ2-5, with TRBD2 matching 11 bases. This CDR3 is built from 19 residues. Germline values: CDR1 SGHNT, CDR2 YENEEA. The junction had 16 bases not matched to a gene; V was cut back by 5 bases and J by 2 bases. This CDR3 is CASSQGGPGTSGYQETQYF. The DNA for the CDR3 is TGTGCCAGCAGCCAAGGGGGTCCTGGGACTAGCGGTTATCAAGAGACCCAGTACTTC.

This clone came up once. CDR3 region: CASSLVGGYDEQYF. CDR3 nucleotides: TGTGCCAGCAGCTTAGTAGGGGGTTATGACGAGCAGTACTTC. The J gene is TRBJ2-7, the V gene TRBV7-2; possibly TRBD1 for D (6 bases). Trimming pared 1 base from V and 5 bases from J, leaving 12 bases between. The CDR3 is 14 amino acids. Per germline, CDR1 SGHTA and CDR2 FQGNSA.

This chain connects TRBV5-1 to TRBJ2-3, with D maybe TRBD1 (6 bases). This CDR3 region has 16 residues. V was clipped by 4 bases and J by 3 bases, with 18 bases between them. In germline, CDR1 is SGHRS, CDR2 YFSETQ. CDR3 in DNA: TGCGCCAGCAGCCCTACAGGGAGTGAGGGGACAGATACGCAGTATTTT. It is translated as CASSPTGSEGTDTQYF.

This clone was picked up one time. V is TRBV28 and J is TRBJ2-7, with 14 bases identical to TRBD2. Germline CDR1 MDHEN, CDR2 SYDVKM. V gave up 4 bases and J gave up 6 bases; unmatched junction bases: 11. The CDR3 contains 17 residues. In nucleotides, the CDR3 is TGTGCCAGCAGTTACCAGGGGGGACTAGCGGGAGTTCGCGAGCAGTACTTC. Translating it yields CASSYQGGLAGVREQYF.

The rearrangement links TRBV28 to TRBJ1-3; perhaps TRBD1 as D (5 bases). V was trimmed by 4 bases and J by 2 bases, leaving 12 bases between them. The V gene's germline CDR1 is MDHEN and CDR2 SYDVKM. The CDR3 sequence is 15 residues long. CDR3 in DNA: TGTGCCAGCAGTTCCCCAGGGAGGGCTGGAAACACCATATATTTT. This encodes CASSSPGRAGNTIYF.

The chain is built from TRBV6-5 and TRBJ2-1, with 9 bases that match TRBD1. V shed 6 bases and J 12 bases; nucleotides not matched to a gene: 6. Germline lookup yields CDR1 MNHEY and CDR2 SVGAGI. The CDR3 consists of 12 residues. CDR3 nucleotide sequence: TGTGCCAGCAGCCCCGGGACAGGGCTGCAGTTCTTC. Its translation is CASSPGTGLQFF.

The J gene is TRBJ1-1, the V gene TRBV14; a possible D gene is TRBD1 (5 bases). V gave up 1 base and J gave up 3 bases, with 12 bases separating them. The CDR3 is made up of 15 amino acids. Germline lookup yields CDR1 SGHDN and CDR2 FVKESK. As DNA, the CDR3 is TGTGCCAGCAGCCAAGCGGGCAGGGTCTACACTGAAGCTTTCTTT. As protein: CASSQAGRVYTEAFF.

This clone was observed a handful of times. This chain links TRBV5-6 with TRBJ2-5; weak D call: TRBD2 (6 bases). Germline CDR1 reads SGHDT; CDR2 reads YYEEEE. V lost 4 bases and J 5 bases, leaving 12 bases between the germline ends. The CDR3 sequence is 13 residues long. The CDR3 DNA follows: TGTGCCAGCAGCACCGGGACTGCCGAGACCCAGTACTTC. This sequence encodes CASSTGTAETQYF. The whole variable domain, filled in from reference TRBV5-6 and TRBJ2-5, reads DAGVTQSPTHLIKTRGQQVTLRCSPKSGHDTVSWYQQALGQGPQFIFQYYEEEERQRGNFPDRFSGHQFPNYSSELNVNALLLGDSALYLCASSTGTAETQYFGPGTRLLVL.

Turning to this clone: The same CDR3 arises from other DNA sequences in this sample as well. The CDR3 bases are TGTGCCAGCAGCCAAGATCTAGCGCTGGAGCAGTACTTC. It codes for CASSQDLALEQYF. V usage is TRBV14 and J usage is TRBJ2-7; TRBD2 is a possible D gene (6 bases). CDR1 is SGHDN, CDR2 FVKESK, per germline. V gave up 0 bases and J gave up 7 bases, with 10 bases separating them. The CDR3 has 13 residues.

The chain employs TRBV7-8 and TRBJ2-7, with 7 positions matching TRBD2. V lost 5 bases to trimming and J lost 6 bases; unmatched junction nucleotides: 13. CDR3 length: 15 residues. The germline CDR1 and CDR2 sequences are SGHVS and FQNEAQ. CDR3 residues: CASSPRGGSPSEQYF. CDR3 DNA: TGTGCCAGCAGCCCCCGGGGCGGGAGCCCCTCCGAGCAGTACTTC.

This chain joins TRBV7-3 and TRBJ1-1; 11 bases align to TRBD1. Looked up from germline, CDR1 is SGHTA and CDR2 is FQGTGA. There are 14 residues in the CDR3. The J segment lost 10 bases and the V segment lost 5 bases, leaving 9 bases of the junction unmatched. The CDR3 DNA reads TGTGCCAGCAGCCCTTCGGGACAGGGGGGCATAGCTTTCTTT. Its translation: CASSPSGQGGIAFF.

With regard to this clone: Other nucleotide sequences in the sample specify the same CDR3. The chain uses TRBV7-3 and TRBJ2-3, with 8 bases matching TRBD2. Germline V gene lookup returns CDR1 SGHTA and CDR2 FQGTGA. V shed 5 bases and J 5 bases; nucleotides not matched to a gene: 3. The CDR3 runs to 13 residues. DNA of the CDR3: TGTGCCAGCAGCCTCAGCGGGAGAGATACGCAGTATTTT. Translated, it gives CASSLSGRDTQYF.

The rearrangement joins TRBV9 to TRBJ2-7; possibly TRBD2 for D (6 bases). V was cut by 0 bases and J by 5 bases, with 12 bases left in between. The CDR3 length is 14 residues. CDR1 and CDR2 (germline): SGDLS, YYNGEE. The CDR3 sequence: CASSVGSGTHEQYF. The DNA of the CDR3 is TGTGCCAGCAGCGTAGGTAGCGGCACTCACGAGCAGTACTTC.

V usage is TRBV28 and J usage is TRBJ1-2; 9 bases map to TRBD1. This CDR3 comprises 17 residues. Germline CDR1 is MDHEN and CDR2 is SYDVKM. V lost 2 bases and J lost 4; bases outside the gene matches: 11. The CDR3 nucleotides are TGTGCCAGCAGTTTAGGGGGGGACAGGGTACTGGCCTATGGCTACACCTTC. Amino acids: CASSLGGDRVLAYGYTF.

The chain has TRBV18 and TRBJ2-7, with 11 bases that match TRBD1. CDR3 length: 15 residues. Trimming cost V 3 bases and J 6 bases; bases outside gene matches: 7. Germline CDR1 and CDR2: KGHSH and LQKENI. The CDR3 DNA follows: TGTGCCAGCTCACCCCAGCACGGGACAGGGGGCGAGCAGTACTTC. Translating it yields CASSPQHGTGGEQYF.